This T cell receptor beta chain was captured by sequencing in a study of T cells in Graves' hyperthyroidism and ophthalmopathy. Study-wide results and limits: From stable hyperthyroidism, ophthalmopathy was set apart by a 13 V-J model. Ophthalmopathy, as predicted by the model, came a median about six months after the prediction.

RNA transcripts served as the template for amplifying TCR beta CDR3 regions. TCR CDR3 regions were first amplified by RT-PCR with HTBI primers. One entry per CDR3 protein, called by TCRdb with MiXCR from the multiplex PCR reads. The sample consists of about 540,000 distinct CDR3 sequences, around 42% of them appearing once. CDR1 and CDR2 from the germline V gene are LGHNA and YSLEER. J was trimmed by 9 bases and V by 1 base; bases with no gene match: 15. This CDR3 comprises 18 residues. Remarks on this clonotype: Its specificity is unknown.

The diagnoses drew upon clinical symptoms, serum thyroxine and TRAb, thyroid ultrasound and orbital computed tomography. This TCR was sampled from a woman under 30 with Graves' hyperthyroidism. The genes are TRBV4-3 and TRBJ1-6; TRBD1 matches at 7 bases. Sequenced: peripheral blood or thyroid tissue (not recorded which). The CDR3 nucleotides read TGCGCCAGCAGCCAAGGCCTTCGAATAACAGGGGAAGGTTCACCCCTCCACTTT. It codes for CASSQGLRITGEGSPLHF.